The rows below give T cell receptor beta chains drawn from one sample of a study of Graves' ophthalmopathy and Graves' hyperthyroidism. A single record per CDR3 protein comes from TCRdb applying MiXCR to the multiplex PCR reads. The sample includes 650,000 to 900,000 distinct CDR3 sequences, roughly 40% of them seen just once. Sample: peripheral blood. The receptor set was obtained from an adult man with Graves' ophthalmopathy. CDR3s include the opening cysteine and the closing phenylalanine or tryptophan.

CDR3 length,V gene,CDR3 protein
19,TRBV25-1,CASSQDYDRGLLSNQPQHF
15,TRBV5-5,CASSLNGQGVQPQHF
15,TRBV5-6,CASSLGDREVYGYTF
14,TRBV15,CATSRPKRADTQYF
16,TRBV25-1,CASRRGLGAANTEAFF
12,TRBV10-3,CAISEGGAIVTF
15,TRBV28,CASSLAGESSYEQYF
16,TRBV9,CASSVTQQGEIYGYTF
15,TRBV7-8,CAGSLQTGSTYEQYF
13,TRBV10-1,CASSVDMGGTQYF
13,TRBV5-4,CASSLAGRTEAFF
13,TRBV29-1,CSVDTKGDTEAFF
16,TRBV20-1,CSARDPWGGTNYGYTF
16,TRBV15,CATSRGDRMGNQPQHF
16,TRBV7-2,CASSLARAGGNSPLHF
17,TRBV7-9,CASSFKSRVDYGYTIYF
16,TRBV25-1,CASSSPGQGIGNEAFF
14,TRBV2,CASTDEGAFTEAFF
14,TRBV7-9,CASSLAEGHHEQYF
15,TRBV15,CATSLGRGEAQPQHF
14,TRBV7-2,CASSLIAGVTEAFF
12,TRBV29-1,CSIQVWGTEAFF
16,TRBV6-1,CASKKEGWPSGETQYF
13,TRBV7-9,CASSPMYRRELFF
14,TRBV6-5,CASARGQGNEKLFF
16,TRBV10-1,CASSEKQRPNTGELFF
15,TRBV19,CASSMPGQGTYEQYF
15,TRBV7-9,CASSFQAGQGHEQYF
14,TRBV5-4,CASSSQGSDEKLFF
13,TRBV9,CASSGGSGLEQYF
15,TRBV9,CASRPPGTRNQPQHF
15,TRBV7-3,CASSLDGLGANVLTF
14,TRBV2,CASMRGGYTGELFF
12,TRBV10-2,CASSESTGGYTF
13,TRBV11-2,CASSWGTNSPLHF
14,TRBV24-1,CASSYRTGVQPQHF
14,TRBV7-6,CASSFPKDLTEAFF
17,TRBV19,CASSEGYEGAGGYEQYF
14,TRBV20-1,CSAGVGSDRDEQFF
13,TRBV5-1,CASNSGSEREAFF
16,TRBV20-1,CSARDQGGGLLYEQYF
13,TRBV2,CATTRGTGEGYTF
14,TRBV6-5,CASSYSRSDQPQHF
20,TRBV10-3,CASTQLGALKRASGANVLTF
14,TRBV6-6,CASSLNGRGETQYF
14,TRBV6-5,CASSYDQGRETQYF
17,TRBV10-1,CASSEFRTAPLGYEQYF
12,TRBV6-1,CASTPTGETQYF
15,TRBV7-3,CASSLAGGVGYEQYF
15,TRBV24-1,CATSDPRPGQETQHF
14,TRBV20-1,CSAVTSGSRETQYF
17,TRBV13,CASSLRGWGGRQETQYF
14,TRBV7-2,CASRIRTINTEAFF